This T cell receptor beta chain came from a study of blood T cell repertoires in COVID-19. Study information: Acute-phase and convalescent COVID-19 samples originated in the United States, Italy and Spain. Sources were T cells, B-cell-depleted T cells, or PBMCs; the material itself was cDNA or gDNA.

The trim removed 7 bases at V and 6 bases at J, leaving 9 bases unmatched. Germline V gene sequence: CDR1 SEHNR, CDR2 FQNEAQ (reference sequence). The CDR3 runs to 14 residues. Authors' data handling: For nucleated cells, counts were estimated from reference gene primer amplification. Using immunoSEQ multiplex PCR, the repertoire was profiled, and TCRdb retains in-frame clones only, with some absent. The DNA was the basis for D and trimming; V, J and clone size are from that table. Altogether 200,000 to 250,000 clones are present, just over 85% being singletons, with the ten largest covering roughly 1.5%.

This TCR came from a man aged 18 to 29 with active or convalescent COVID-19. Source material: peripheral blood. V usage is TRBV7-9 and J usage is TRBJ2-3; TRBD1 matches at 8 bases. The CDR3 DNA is TGTGCCAGCACCTCCCAGGGGGCAGCGGATACGCAGTATTTT. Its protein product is CASTSQGAADTQYF.